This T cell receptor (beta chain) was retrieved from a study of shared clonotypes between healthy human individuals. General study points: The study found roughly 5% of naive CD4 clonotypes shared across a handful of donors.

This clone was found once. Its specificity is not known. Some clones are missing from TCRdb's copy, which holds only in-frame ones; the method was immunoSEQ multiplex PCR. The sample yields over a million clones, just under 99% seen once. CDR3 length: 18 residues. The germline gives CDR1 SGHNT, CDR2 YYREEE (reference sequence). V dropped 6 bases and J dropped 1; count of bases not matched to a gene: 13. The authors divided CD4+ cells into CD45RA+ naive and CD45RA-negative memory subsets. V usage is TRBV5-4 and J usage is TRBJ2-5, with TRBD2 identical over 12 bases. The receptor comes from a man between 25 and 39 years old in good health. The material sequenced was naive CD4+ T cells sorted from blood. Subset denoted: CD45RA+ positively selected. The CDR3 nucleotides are TGTGCCAGCACCCCGTCCGGGCTAGCGGGAGGGCCCCAAGAGACCCAGTACTTC. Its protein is CASTPSGLAGGPQETQYF.